Below, 8 T cell receptor beta chains from the same sample are listed, as sequenced in a study of sequential checkpoint blockade in melanoma. Measured with immunoSEQ multiplex PCR; TCRdb has only the in-frame clones, and not every one. The table records under 25,000 clones, approximately 72% of them present only once. Treatment specified: randomized to nivolumab then ipilimumab (arm A) or the reverse (arm B). The material sequenced was CD8+ T cells sorted from blood (inferred from file names), taken from a patient given nivolumab and ipilimumab in sequence. All receptors come from a human donor with melanoma.

The DNA for the CDR3 is TGTGCCAGCAGCCCCTCGCGGGGGTACGAGCAGTACTTC. As protein: CASSPSRGYEQYF. The chain employs TRBV7-6 and TRBJ2-7; 7 bases line up with TRBD2. CDR1 and CDR2 from the germline V gene are SGHVS and FNYEAQ. The CDR3 is 13 residues long. The ends lost 5 bases at V and 4 bases at J; junction bases unmatched: 5.

The chain recombines TRBV28 with TRBJ2-7; a weak D match, TRBD1 (6 bases). V lost 4 bases, J lost 3 bases, and 16 bases lay in between. The CDR3 has 15 residues. CDR1 is MDHEN, CDR2 SYDVKM, per germline. The CDR3 sequence: CASSSPRTASYEQYF. DNA of the CDR3: TGTGCCAGCAGTTCCCCCCGGACAGCTAGCTACGAGCAGTACTTC.

The chain joins TRBV9 to TRBJ2-7; 7 nucleotides agree with TRBD2. Germline loops: CDR1 SGDLS, CDR2 YYNGEE. V lost 4 bases to trimming and J lost 3 bases; unmatched junction nucleotides: 10. The CDR3 length is 15 residues. CDR3 protein: CASSSGSSGLYEQYF. For the CDR3, the DNA is TGTGCCAGCAGCTCCGGGTCTAGCGGACTCTACGAGCAGTACTTC.

The V and J genes are TRBV5-5 and TRBJ1-2; D ambiguous. Germline V gene lookup returns CDR1 SGHKS and CDR2 YYEKEE (reference sequence). The CDR3 sequence is 13 residues long. The V end was cut by 7 bases, the J end by 4 bases, with 14 bases between. CDR3 nucleotides: TGTGCCAGCTCTGACTTATCGGCCTATGGCTACACCTTC. It encodes CASSDLSAYGYTF.

CDR3 in DNA: TGTGCCAGCAGCTCCGACACGACCTACGAGCAGTACTTC. Translation gives CASSSDTTYEQYF. J is TRBJ2-7 and V is TRBV11-2; D remains ambiguous. This CDR3 comprises 13 residues. Trimming removed 4 bases from V and 2 bases from J, with 9 bases in between. CDR1 and CDR2 (germline): SGHAT, FQNNGV.

The chain recombines TRBV28 with TRBJ2-7; D gene ambiguous. The CDR3 consists of 12 residues. Germline lookup yields CDR1 MDHEN and CDR2 SYDVKM. V was pared by 3 bases and J by 6 bases, with 9 bases between. CDR3 nucleotides: TGTGCCAGCAGTTTTTCAGGAACCGAGCAGTACTTC. The encoded protein is CASSFSGTEQYF. The entire variable domain, with the rest obtained from reference TRBV28 and TRBJ2-7, is as follows: DVKVTQSSRYLVKRTGEKVFLECVQDMDHENMFWYRQDPGLGLRLIYFSYDVKMKEKGDIPEGYSVSREKKERFSLILESASTNQTSMYLCASSFSGTEQYFGPGTRLTVT.

V is TRBV6-6 and J is TRBJ2-7, with TRBD1 identical over 11 bases. Germline trimming cut 6 bases from V and 0 bases from J; bases unmatched to any gene: 7. The germline gives CDR1 MNHNY, CDR2 SVGAGI (reference sequence). The CDR3 totals 16 residues. The CDR3 region is CASSRGQGEGSYEQYF. For the CDR3, the DNA is TGTGCCAGCAGCCGGGGACAGGGGGAGGGCTCCTACGAGCAGTACTTC.

This rearrangement joins TRBV5-5 to TRBJ2-1; TRBD1 matches at 7 bases. CDR1 and CDR2 (germline): SGHKS, YYEKEE (reference sequence). This CDR3 spans 16 amino acids. The trim removed 2 bases at V and 2 bases at J, leaving 7 bases unmatched. CDR3: CASSFGTDLTYNEQFF. The CDR3 DNA is TGTGCCAGCAGCTTCGGGACAGACCTGACCTACAATGAGCAGTTCTTC.